These T cell receptor beta chains were read from a single sample in a study of blood T cell repertoires in COVID-19. The method was immunoSEQ multiplex PCR; TCRdb's version includes in-frame clones alone and lacks a portion of them. The data hold about 480,000 clones, with roughly nine tenths observed a single time. The sample comprised peripheral blood. The receptor source for this set is a man younger than 35 with COVID-19, enrolled during active disease. CDR3s include the opening cysteine and the closing phenylalanine or tryptophan. D genes are given only for firm matches. The listing skips clone size in some rows; elsewhere it reads once, few, many or a size class.

clone_size j_call v_call d_call cdr3_aa cdr3_nt
NA TRBJ1-3 TRBV18 NA CASSPITGQGSRGGNTIYF TGTGCCAGCTCACCAATAACGGGACAAGGGTCCCGGGGAGGAAACACCATATATTTT
NA TRBJ2-3 TRBV14 TRBD2 CASSLGLAGGTDTQYF TGTGCCAGCAGCCTCGGACTAGCGGGGGGCACAGATACGCAGTATTTT
NA TRBJ1-3 TRBV5-1 NA CASSLGGDGNTIYF TGCGCCAGCAGCTTGGGGGGAGATGGAAACACCATATATTTT
NA TRBJ1-1 TRBV30 NA CAWSVGTEAFF TGTGCCTGGAGTGTAGGGACAGAAGCTTTCTTT
NA TRBJ2-5 TRBV7-9 NA CASRKGRLGRETQYF TGTGCCAGCAGGAAGGGGAGACTAGGACGAGAGACCCAGTACTTC
NA TRBJ1-2 TRBV15 NA CATSRQGISYGYTF TGTGCCACCAGCAGACAGGGAATTTCCTATGGCTACACCTTC
NA TRBJ2-7 TRBV9 TRBD1 CASSVGTGAREQYF TGTGCCAGCAGCGTCGGGACAGGGGCAAGAGAGCAGTACTTC
NA TRBJ1-5 TRBV4-1 NA CASSPGQFVSVPQHF TGCGCCAGCAGCCCCGGACAGTTTGTGAGTGTTCCCCAGCATTTT
NA TRBJ1-3 TRBV3-1/TRBV3-2 NA CASSQGASGNTIYF TGTGCCAGCAGCCAGGGGGCGTCCGGAAACACCATATATTTT
NA TRBJ2-6 TRBV19 TRBD1 CAKWETGSSGANVLTF TGTGCCAAATGGGAGACAGGGTCATCTGGGGCCAACGTCCTGACTTTC
NA TRBJ1-6 TRBV2 TRBD1 CASRDRTGFGSPLHF TGTGCCAGCAGGGACCGGACAGGGTTTGGTTCACCCCTCCACTTT
NA TRBJ1-6 TRBV5-5 NA CASSPDTLHF TGTGCCAGCAGCCCGGACACCCTCCACTTT
NA TRBJ1-2 TRBV27 NA CASSSGVDYGYTF TGTGCCAGCAGTTCAGGGGTCGACTATGGCTACACCTTC
few TRBJ2-5 TRBV10-1 TRBD1 CASGWGQGARETQYF TGCGCCAGCGGGTGGGGACAGGGGGCGCGGGAGACCCAGTACTTC
NA TRBJ2-3 TRBV11-3 NA CASSYLTDTQYF TGTGCCAGCAGCTATCTCACAGATACGCAGTATTTT
NA TRBJ2-7 TRBV5-1 NA CASSLDRQVREQYF TGCGCCAGCAGCTTGGATCGACAGGTTAGGGAGCAGTACTTC
once TRBJ2-3 TRBV19 TRBD2 CASSLRTSGGTDTQYF TGTGCCAGTAGTCTGCGGACTAGCGGGGGGACAGATACGCAGTATTTT
NA TRBJ2-3 TRBV3-1/TRBV3-2 TRBD1 CASSQETGQGAGDTQYF TGTGCCAGCAGCCAAGAAACGGGACAGGGGGCCGGAGATACGCAGTATTTT
NA TRBJ2-1 TRBV7-8 TRBD2 CASSLTSGGYNEQFF TGTGCCAGCAGCCTCACTAGCGGGGGGTACAATGAGCAGTTCTTC
NA TRBJ2-5 TRBV11-2 TRBD1 CASSSYRGRETQYF TGTGCCAGCAGCTCTTACAGGGGGAGGGAGACCCAGTACTTC
NA TRBJ2-7 TRBV11-2 TRBD2 CASSLGGLVYEQYF TGTGCCAGCAGCTTAGGGGGACTAGTCTACGAGCAGTACTTC
NA TRBJ1-2 TRBV6-1 TRBD1 CASSELQGAKGYTF TGTGCCAGCAGTGAACTTCAGGGGGCGAAGGGCTACACCTTC
NA TRBJ1-2 TRBV6-5 TRBD1 CASSPGTAADYTF TGTGCCAGCAGTCCCGGGACAGCGGCTGACTACACCTTC
NA TRBJ2-5 TRBV5-4 NA CASSEWLVETQYF TGTGCCAGCAGTGAGTGGCTAGTCGAGACCCAGTACTTC
NA TRBJ2-1 TRBV27 TRBD2 CASSLIGTSYNEQFF TGTGCCAGCAGTTTAATTGGGACTAGCTACAATGAGCAGTTCTTC
NA TRBJ2-3 TRBV19 NA CASSMLRDTQYF TGTGCCAGTAGTATGCTGCGAGATACGCAGTATTTT
NA TRBJ1-2 TRBV18 NA CASSPLDSYGYTF TGTGCCAGCTCACCACTCGACAGCTATGGCTACACCTTC
NA TRBJ2-1 TRBV29-1 TRBD2 CSVGERLAAPGRFF TGCAGCGTTGGAGAAAGACTAGCGGCCCCGGGTCGGTTCTTC
NA TRBJ2-3 TRBV13 NA CASSLRQVVSDTQYF TGTGCCAGCAGCCTTCGACAGGTGGTTTCGGATACGCAGTATTTT
few TRBJ1-6 TRBV5-1 NA CASSLLHHGSYNSPLHF TGCGCCAGCAGCTTGCTTCACCACGGCTCCTATAATTCACCCCTCCACTTT
NA TRBJ2-2 TRBV18 NA CASSLDRTGELFF TGTGCCAGCTCACTCGACAGAACCGGGGAGCTGTTTTTT
NA TRBJ2-5 TRBV7-8 TRBD2 CASSSGGWGSTKGETQYF TGTGCCAGCAGCTCCGGGGGGTGGGGCTCCACGAAGGGAGAGACCCAGTACTTC
NA TRBJ1-5 TRBV23-1 NA CASPHQRPNREKSNQPQHF TGCGCCAGTCCCCATCAGCGCCCAAACAGGGAGAAGAGCAATCAGCCCCAGCATTTT
NA TRBJ2-7 TRBV5-5 TRBD1 CASSLGDRWSEQYF TGTGCCAGCAGCTTGGGGGACAGGTGGAGCGAGCAGTACTTC
once TRBJ2-6 TRBV18 NA CASSPGHSSGANVLTF TGTGCCAGCTCACCGGGACACAGCTCTGGGGCCAACGTCCTGACTTTC
NA TRBJ2-5 TRBV6-5 NA CASVEGGYETQYF TGTGCCAGCGTCGAGGGGGGGTACGAGACCCAGTACTTC
NA TRBJ2-1 TRBV12-3/TRBV12-4 NA CASSPSASNEQFF TGTGCCAGCAGTCCTTCCGCTAGCAATGAGCAGTTCTTC
NA TRBJ2-7 TRBV5-4 TRBD2 CASSPGLADYEQYF TGTGCCAGCAGCCCCGGACTAGCGGACTACGAGCAGTACTTC
NA TRBJ2-5 TRBV7-9 TRBD1 CASSGTGSGETQYF TGTGCCAGCAGCGGGACAGGGTCGGGGGAGACCCAGTACTTC
once TRBJ1-4 TRBV5-1 TRBD1 CASSLTMGTGVEKLFF TGCGCCAGCAGCCTTACCATGGGGACAGGGGTAGAAAAACTGTTTTTT
NA TRBJ2-3 TRBV2 TRBD2 CASISSGRFAVADTQYF TGTGCCAGCATCTCTAGCGGGAGGTTTGCGGTGGCAGATACGCAGTATTTT
NA TRBJ2-1 TRBV5-1 TRBD2 CASSLLAGGRTRYNEQFF TGCGCCAGCAGCTTGCTAGCGGGGGGGCGGACCCGGTACAATGAGCAGTTCTTC
NA TRBJ1-5 TRBV11-2 NA CASSPGILSNQPQHF TGTGCCAGCAGCCCCGGGATCCTTAGCAATCAGCCCCAGCATTTT
NA TRBJ1-2 TRBV5-1 TRBD1 CASSLTGEAGYTF TGCGCCAGCAGCCTGACAGGGGAGGCTGGCTACACCTTC
NA TRBJ2-7 TRBV18 NA CASSPPAGRYEQYF TGTGCCAGCTCACCACCAGCGGGCCGCTACGAGCAGTACTTC
NA TRBJ2-1 TRBV6-1 TRBD1 CASSEGRTGGNEQFF TGTGCCAGCAGTGAAGGGAGGACAGGGGGCAATGAGCAGTTCTTC
once TRBJ1-2 TRBV9 NA CASSVPGQTRYTF TGTGCCAGCAGCGTCCCGGGACAAACTCGCTACACCTTC
NA TRBJ2-1 TRBV5-4 TRBD1 CASSLDRGEEQFF TGTGCCAGCAGCTTGGACAGGGGAGAGGAGCAGTTCTTC